This TCR beta chain comes out of a study of blood T cell repertoires in COVID-19. CDR1 and CDR2 from the germline V gene are MNHEY and SMNVEV (reference sequence). The CDR3 has 13 residues. V shed 10 bases and J 4 bases; nucleotides not matched to a gene: 8. The study assigned cohorts using participant-reported clinical history. Produced via immunoSEQ multiplex PCR; TCRdb's table is partial and in-frame only. In the table there are roughly 210,000 clones, around 87% of which are singletons. This clonotype originated in a man younger than 45 in a cohort exposed to, infected with or recovered from COVID-19 (not recorded which). The chain joins TRBV27 to TRBJ2-5, with 8 bases aligning to TRBD2. The sequenced sample was PBMCs or T cells enriched from blood (not recorded which). The CDR3 loop is CATGGGLLETQYF. The CDR3 bases are TGTGCCACCGGGGGGGGGCTATTAGAGACCCAGTACTTC.